This TCR beta chain comes out of a study of T cell responses to AZD1222 COVID-19 vaccine. Study findings and constraints: Sampled repertoires all dated from after the peak T cell response. Two AZD1222 administrations were followed by greater Spike-specific TCR breadth and depth. The CD4 TCRs associated with vaccination extended across spike and predominated at 160-218 and 743-854. Variant regions that are unmutated are reportedly the target of nearly half of spike-specific TCRs.

The table came from immunoSEQ multiplex PCR; TCRdb's copy has only in-frame clones and leaves some out. In the table there are roughly 95,000 clones, approximately 87% of which are singletons. As concerns this clone: What it binds is unknown.

The source material was peripheral blood, sampled on day 0 of AZD1222 vaccination. The clonotype originates from an adult in good health.

The CDR3 reads CASSSDTGNTIYF. The CDR3 region has the DNA TGTGCCAGCAGCTCAGACACTGGAAACACCATATATTTT. The chain couples TRBV7-2 to TRBJ1-3; D not certain. This CDR3 has 13 residues. V was pared by 4 bases and J by 2 bases, with 6 bases between. In germline, CDR1 is SGHTA, CDR2 FQGNSA. The whole variable domain, remainder taken from reference TRBV7-2 and TRBJ1-3, is GAGVSQSPSNKVTEKGKDVELRCDPISGHTALYWYRQSLGQGLEFLIYFQGNSAPDKSGLPSDRFSAERTGGSVSTLTIQRTQQEDSAVYLCASSSDTGNTIYFGEGSWLTVV.